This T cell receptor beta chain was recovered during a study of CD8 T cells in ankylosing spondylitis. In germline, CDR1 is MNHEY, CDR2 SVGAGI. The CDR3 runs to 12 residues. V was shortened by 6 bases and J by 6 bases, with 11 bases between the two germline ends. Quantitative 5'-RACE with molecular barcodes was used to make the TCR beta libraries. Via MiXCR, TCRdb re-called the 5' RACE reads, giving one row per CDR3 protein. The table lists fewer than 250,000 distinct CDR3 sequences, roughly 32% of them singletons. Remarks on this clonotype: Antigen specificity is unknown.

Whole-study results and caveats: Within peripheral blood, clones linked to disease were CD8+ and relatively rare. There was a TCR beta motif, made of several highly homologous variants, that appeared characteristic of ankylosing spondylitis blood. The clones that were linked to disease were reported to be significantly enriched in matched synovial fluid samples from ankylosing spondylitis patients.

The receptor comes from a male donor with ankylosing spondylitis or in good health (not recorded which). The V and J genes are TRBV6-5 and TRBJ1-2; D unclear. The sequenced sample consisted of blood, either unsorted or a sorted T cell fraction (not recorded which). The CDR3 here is CASRANKHGYTF. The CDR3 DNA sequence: TGTGCCAGCAGGGCGAACAAGCATGGCTACACCTTC.